Shown below are 25 T cell receptor beta chains from a single sample sequenced in a study of cytomegalovirus exposure and HLA in healthy donors. In the PCR, 60 Vbeta and 13 Jbeta primers were used. The data were produced by immunoSEQ multiplex PCR, yet TCRdb's version contains in-frame clones alone and is incomplete. This sample has about 98,000 clones, with around 80% found just once. Sequencing input: PBMCs. All receptors come from a man aged 40-49 years in good health and CMV-seronegative.

This clone has just a few counts. The same CDR3 arises from other DNA sequences in this sample as well. The genes are TRBV11-2 and TRBJ2-3; D is unclear. The V gene's germline CDR1 is SGHAT and CDR2 FQNNGV. The germline V and J ends were trimmed by 4 bases and 6 bases, with 8 bases remaining between them. This CDR3 contains 12 residues. CDR3 amino acids: CASSSSLDTQYF. Here the CDR3 DNA reads TGTGCCAGCAGCTCCTCCTTGGATACGCAGTATTTT.

This rearrangement joins TRBV11-2 to TRBJ2-3, with 9 bases identical to TRBD1. CDR1 and CDR2 (germline): SGHAT, FQNNGV. The CDR3 has 18 residues. After removal of 5 bases from V and 0 bases from J, the junction contained 12 bases not matched to a gene. The CDR3 region is CASSGYAAGQGSTDTQYF. The CDR3 nucleotides are TGTGCCAGCAGCGGATACGCTGCGGGACAGGGCAGCACAGATACGCAGTATTTT.

This clone was seen a handful of times. The CDR3 bases are TGTGCCAGCTCACGCGAAAACTTCGGGACAGCCTACAATGAGCAGTTCTTC. Encoded protein: CASSRENFGTAYNEQFF. The genes are TRBV18 and TRBJ2-1, with TRBD1 identical over 7 bases. J was trimmed by 2 bases and V by 4 bases; bases with no gene match: 11. The CDR3 runs 17 residues. Per the germline V gene, CDR1 is KGHSH and CDR2 is LQKENI. Based on the CDR3 plus reference TRBV18 and TRBJ2-1, the full variable domain is NAGVMQNPRHLVRRRGQEARLRCSPMKGHSHVYWYRQLPEEGLKFMVYLQKENIIDESGMPKERFSAEFPKEGPSILRIQQVVRGDSAAYFCASSRENFGTAYNEQFFGPGTRLTVL.

This sequence joins TRBV5-1 and TRBJ2-1, with D hard to call. V shed 3 bases and J shed 6 bases, with 13 bases lying between them. Germline V lookup: CDR1 SGHRS, CDR2 YFSETQ. The CDR3 extends over 14 amino acids. In nucleotides, the CDR3 is TGCGCCAGCAGCTCGACTCCGTCCCTCAATGAGCAGTTCTTC. It is translated as CASSSTPSLNEQFF.

The genes are TRBV11-2 and TRBJ1-4, with 8 positions matching TRBD1. The CDR3 spans 16 residues. Losses at the gene ends were 1 base for V and 7 bases for J; bases not matched to a gene: 8. The germline CDR1 and CDR2 sequences are SGHAT and FQNNGV. The CDR3 nucleotides are TGTGCCAGCAGCTTAGTTGGACAGGGATTGGGTGAAAAACTGTTTTTT. As protein: CASSLVGQGLGEKLFF.

The genes are TRBV10-3 and TRBJ1-3; the match to TRBD1 covers 8 bases. CDR3 length equals 13 residues. CDR1 and CDR2 (germline): ENHRY, SYGVKD. V shed 10 bases, J shed 9 bases, and the junction held 11 bases outside the gene matches. CDR3 residues: CATKTGALGTIYF. CDR3 nucleotide sequence: TGTGCCACCAAGACAGGGGCGCTGGGCACCATATATTTT.

The chain employs TRBV5-6 and TRBJ1-5; D remains unclear. Germline CDR1 reads SGHDT; CDR2 reads YYEEEE. Trimming took off 0 bases at V and 6 bases at J, with 10 bases between the two ends. This CDR3 has 14 amino acids. CDR3 in DNA: TGTGCCAGCAGCTTGGGTGTAAAGAGTCAGCCCCAGCATTTT. Translating gives CASSLGVKSQPQHF.

The chain carries TRBV2 and TRBJ2-6; 7 bases are shared with TRBD1. The V and J ends lost 5 bases and 2 bases, in that order; junction bases with no gene match: 6. Germline V CDR1 and CDR2: SNHLY, FYNNEI. This CDR3 has 16 residues. The CDR3 nucleotides are TGTGCCAGCAGTCAAAGAGGGGGCCCTGGGGCCAACGTCCTGACTTTC. It yields the protein CASSQRGGPGANVLTF.

The chain employs TRBV6-5 and TRBJ1-1; D possibly corresponds to TRBD1 (6 bases). The V and J ends lost 2 bases and 2 bases respectively, with 12 bases between them. CDR1 MNHEY and CDR2 SVGAGI come from the germline V gene. The CDR3 is 15 residues long. CDR3 protein: CASSYGGAGNTEAFF. In DNA form, the CDR3 reads TGTGCCAGCAGTTACGGGGGGGCGGGAAACACTGAAGCTTTCTTT.

V is TRBV7-8 and J is TRBJ1-1; tentative D call: TRBD1 (6 bases). This CDR3 spans 15 amino acids. V lost 5 bases, J lost 2 bases, and 15 bases lay in between. Germline V gene lookup returns CDR1 SGHVS and CDR2 FQNEAQ. This chain's CDR3 is CASSRRRQVNTEAFF. CDR3 bases: TGTGCCAGCAGCCGTCGAAGACAGGTTAACACTGAAGCTTTCTTT.

The genes are TRBV10-2 and TRBJ1-1, with D perhaps TRBD1 (6 bases). The germline CDR1 and CDR2 sequences are WSHSY and SAAADI. The CDR3 totals 15 residues. Trimming removed 4 bases at V and 4 bases at J, with 16 bases between. CDR3 bases: TGCGCCAGCAGTGCCTTAACAGGGACCGGCACTGAAGCTTTCTTT. Translation: CASSALTGTGTEAFF.

The rearrangement uses TRBV9 and TRBJ2-3; D unclear. Germline V gene data show CDR1 as SGDLS and CDR2 as YYNGEE. Trimming stripped 0 bases from V and 4 bases from J, with 9 bases between. This CDR3 region has 14 residues. As DNA, the CDR3 is TGTGCCAGCAGCGTAGCTACGTTGGCAGATACGCAGTATTTT. Translation gives CASSVATLADTQYF.

The chain couples TRBV7-9 to TRBJ2-1; D call uncertain. This CDR3 is built from 11 residues. Germline CDR1 SEHNR, CDR2 FQNEAQ (reference sequence). V was pared by 3 bases and J by 7 bases, with 4 bases between. The CDR3 loop is CASSFINEQFF. The CDR3 DNA reads as TGTGCCAGCAGCTTTATAAATGAGCAGTTCTTC. Full variable domain (rest looked up from reference TRBV7-9 and TRBJ2-1): DTGVSQNPRHKITKRGQNVTFRCDPISEHNRLYWYRQTLGQGPEFLTYFQNEAQLEKSRLLSDRFSAERPKGSFSTLEIQRTEQGDSAMYLCASSFINEQFFGPGTRLTVL.

The V and J genes are TRBV5-5 and TRBJ1-1; D is undetermined. In germline, CDR1 is SGHKS, CDR2 YYEKEE (reference sequence). The CDR3 runs to 15 residues. With 4 bases removed from V and 1 base from J, the gap between germline ends came to 14 bases. CDR3 bases: TGTGCCAGCAGCACCGAACCGCGTGCGAACACTGAAGCTTTCTTT. Protein sequence: CASSTEPRANTEAFF.

In the case of this clone: One junction end does not reproduce the germline sequence, and a read error may be involved. Additional DNA sequences in this sample encode the identical CDR3. V and J are TRBV5-1 and TRBJ2-3, with 11 bases that match TRBD2. The germline gives CDR1 SGHRS, CDR2 YFSETQ. CDR3 length: 16 amino acids. The CDR3 here is CASSPGVLAGADTQYF. As DNA, the CDR3 is TGCGCCAGCAGCCCTGGTGTACTAGCGGGGGCAGATACGCAGTATTTC.

The chain carries TRBV11-1 and TRBJ2-4; possibly TRBD2 for D (7 bases). The germline V and J ends were trimmed by 1 base and 2 bases, with 12 bases remaining between them. CDR3 length: 16 residues. In germline, CDR1 is SGHAT, CDR2 FQDESV (reference sequence). The DNA for the CDR3 is TGTGCCAGCAGCTTAGTAGGGGGGGGAACCAAAAACATTCAGTACTTC. It codes for CASSLVGGGTKNIQYF.

The genes are TRBV15 and TRBJ2-5, with a possible D match to TRBD1 (5 bases). The CDR3 spans 11 residues. The V and J ends lost 8 bases and 5 bases respectively, with 9 bases between them. Germline lookup yields CDR1 LNHNV and CDR2 YYDKDF (reference sequence). The CDR3 protein is CATGYRETQYF. The CDR3 region has the DNA TGTGCCACCGGGTACAGGGAGACCCAGTACTTC.

This clone came up a few times. The chain links TRBV15 to TRBJ1-6; 7 bases line up with TRBD1. The CDR3 spans 16 residues. The J segment lost 10 bases and the V segment lost 3 bases, leaving 12 bases of the junction unmatched. CDR1 and CDR2 (germline): LNHNV, YYDKDF (reference sequence). The CDR3 nucleotides are TGTGCCACCAGCAGTGGTTGGACAGGTGTAAGATCACCCCTCCACTTT. Amino acid sequence: CATSSGWTGVRSPLHF.

Of note for this clone: One junction end disagrees with the germline gene, perhaps due to a read error. The J gene is TRBJ1-2, the V gene TRBV7-3, with a tentative D call TRBD1 (6 bases). This CDR3 is built from 14 residues. Germline V lookup: CDR1 SGHTA, CDR2 FQGTGA. CDR3 in amino acids: CASSITRTDYGYTF. In nucleotides, the CDR3 is TGTGCCAGCAGCATAACAAGGACAGACTATGGCTACACCTTC.

The V call is TRBV4-3, the J call TRBJ1-1, with D maybe TRBD1 (5 bases). Germline CDR1 reads LGHNA; CDR2 reads YSLEER. V lost 5 bases to trimming and J lost 1 base, with 11 bases between them. CDR3 length: 14 amino acids. CDR3 DNA: TGCGCCAGCAGCTGGGGCAGTAGGAACACTGAAGCTTTCTTT. Its protein product is CASSWGSRNTEAFF.

V is TRBV4-1 and J is TRBJ1-5, with D perhaps matching TRBD1 (6 bases). CDR1 and CDR2 (germline): MGHRA, YSYEKL. The V end lost 3 bases, the J end lost 3 bases, and 15 bases lay between the germline ends. The CDR3 loop spans 16 amino acids. The CDR3 nucleotides are TGCGCCAGCAGCCAGAAAGGAGGGGGGGCCAATCAGCCCCAGCATTTT. Its protein is CASSQKGGGANQPQHF.

Here the CDR3 DNA reads TGCGCCAGCAGCCAAGATCTGGGGAGAGGCACTGAAGCTTTCTTT. It is translated as CASSQDLGRGTEAFF. The rearrangement links TRBV4-1 to TRBJ1-1; no firm D call. CDR1 is MGHRA, CDR2 YSYEKL, per germline. This CDR3 contains 15 residues. V was pared by 0 bases and J by 4 bases, with 12 bases between.

The chain couples TRBV7-9 to TRBJ2-7; 10 nucleotides line up with TRBD1. The CDR3 runs 16 residues. V trimming: 5 bases; J trimming: 5 bases; junction bases outside the gene matches: 12. CDR1 and CDR2 from the germline V gene are SEHNR and FQNEAQ (reference sequence). This chain's CDR3 is CASSPRDRGLSDEQYF. CDR3 DNA sequence: TGTGCCAGCAGCCCCCGGGACAGGGGATTAAGTGACGAGCAGTACTTC.

This chain connects TRBV2 to TRBJ1-4; D remains unclear. CDR3 length: 15 amino acids. CDR1 and CDR2 (germline): SNHLY, FYNNEI. V was clipped by 4 bases and J by 7 bases, with 16 bases between them. The CDR3, as DNA: TGTGCCAGCAGTGCCGCAGGAGGAGGTAGTGAAAAACTGTTTTTT. Its protein is CASSAAGGGSEKLFF.

This rearrangement joins TRBV4-1 to TRBJ2-1, with 8 positions matching TRBD2. Germline trimming cut 4 bases from V and 5 bases from J; bases unmatched to any gene: 10. Germline CDR1 and CDR2: MGHRA and YSYEKL. The CDR3 is 16 residues long. Here the CDR3 DNA reads TGCGCCAGCAGCCCGTTGTGGGGGCGGGAGGACAATGAGCAGTTCTTC. As protein: CASSPLWGREDNEQFF.